The source of this T cell receptor beta chain is a study of T cell responses to AZD1222 COVID-19 vaccine (dated by TCRdb to the early 2020s). Study-wide context: AZD1222 recipients with second doses at about 4 weeks or about 12 weeks were pooled, because spike-specific TCR depth and breadth did not differ between schedules. Trial participants were enrolled by age into subgroups of 18-55, 56-69 and 70-plus years, and about 150, 27 and 61 TCR-sequenced participants, respectively, were included in these subgroups. A total of 233 trial participants underwent TCR sequencing, of whom about 210 received two doses of AZD1222 and 26 received two doses of the MenACWY control vaccine.

The germline V end is reduced by 0 bases and the J end by 4 bases; junction bases left unmatched: 7. The CDR3 runs 16 amino acids, cysteine and phenylalanine included. Only the CDR3 region is kept as DNA, spanning 48 bases read in frame from base 1. The germline V gene encodes CDR1 LGHNA and CDR2 YNFKEQ. Notes on this clone: This clone's antigen is unknown. Nothing much larger sits one base from this clone, and base qualities are not available.

The CDR3 regions of human TCRbeta chains were analyzed by immunosequencing. In the authors' own workflow: TCRs in the repertoires were matched against a reference library of SARS-CoV-2-specific TCRs that had been generated with the MIRA antigen-specificity platform. Breadth was defined as the fraction of unique TCRs that were SARS-CoV-2-associated, and depth was defined as the fraction of total T cells that were SARS-CoV-2-associated. Each spike-specific TCR was assigned to its reactive spike region and to a CD4 or CD8 class using the MIRA data. Log10-transformed breadth and depth values were compared by one-way ANOVA with Sidak's multiple comparisons tests. The clones in this table, taken by TCRdb from immuneACCESS, are in-frame only. Not every clone is retained; where verified, under half of the shortfall comes from an unresolved V gene, and the cause of the rest is unknown. The DNA was the basis for D and trimming; V, J and clone size are from that table. This sample is represented by more than 45,000 clones; approximately 84% of them were singletons. The top ten hold over 20% of the sample.

What the work shows at the level of the full study, not this receptor alone: In the small 56-69-year group, the increase in depth fell short of significance, most likely because of low power. The vaccine-associated CD4 TCRs covered the entire spike protein, and the dominant responses fell in regions 160-218 and 743-854. Conclusions about previously exposed vaccinees were limited because only six AZD1222 recipients were SARS-CoV-2 seropositive at baseline. Because no day 14 peak-response samples were available, repertoires were characterized only after the peak T cell response. Participants were mostly white British, with more females than males. The authors suggested clonal diversity may have been underestimated. Reportedly, close to half of the unique spike-specific TCRs recognized epitopes lying outside the regions that are mutated in the B.1.351 and B.1.1.7 variants. A significant rise in spike-specific TCR breadth and depth was observed after two AZD1222 doses relative to day 0 and relative to MenACWY recipients.

The intended sense of this specimen's time point label: baseline before first vaccination. Samples from vaccinated people were obtained from the UK trials COV001 and COV002, which included a single-blind randomized controlled phase 2/3 trial of AZD1222 (ChAdOx1 nCoV-19) in healthy adults. For TCRbeta chain sequencing, PBMC samples from trial participants were taken at day 0 and at day 28 after the second dose. The clonotype comes from an adult in good health. Recombination joined TRBV4-2 with TRBJ2-3; TRBD2 lines up with 7 middle nucleotides. Sample: peripheral blood, taken on day 0 of AZD1222 vaccination. The bases read TGTGCCAGCAGCCAAGATCGCGGGAGTGGGGCAGATACGCAGTATTTT. Its protein product is CASSQDRGSGADTQYF.